This entry is about one T cell receptor beta chain. Antigen: not known. These data are taken from a study of T cell repertoires in cytomegalovirus infection. Background on the study: It was recently identified HLA-C-restricted and well-studied HLA-B-restricted CMV epitopes that the study used. Public TCR beta signatures provided an indication of both CMV infection and a matching HLA type. Study-wide points: HLA-C-restricted TCR beta clonotypes specific for CMV led the ex vivo response.

Each CDR3 protein gets one entry after TCRdb re-called the reads with MiXCR. The sample includes 200,000 to 250,000 distinct CDR3 sequences, about 39% of them seen just once. Source: CD8+ T cells from cultured PBMCs, taken from culture after CMV antigen stimulation. The TCR sequence derives from a human donor in good health (CMV status not recorded). Some clones in this sample may be carry-over from other donors' samples.

CDR3 sequence (DNA): TGTGCCAGCAGCTCCTTCTCTGGGGCCAACGTCCTGACTTTC. Translating it yields CASSSFSGANVLTF. The chain recombines TRBV11-2 with TRBJ2-6; D not resolved. In germline, CDR1 is SGHAT, CDR2 FQNNGV. Trimming removed 4 bases from V and 0 bases from J, with 4 bases in between. This CDR3 is 14 amino acids long.